Presented here are 6 T cell receptor beta chains from one specimen sequenced in a study of T-cell reconstitution after alpha-beta-depleted transplantation in children. Construction of the TCRbeta library involved unique molecular identifiers. From the PCR reads, TCRdb called clonotypes with MiXCR, one entry per CDR3 protein. This table has over 400,000 distinct CDR3 sequences, about an eighth appearing once. The sequencing here drew on PBMCs from the stem cell graft donor, taken from the stem cell graft. These receptor sequences come from a human donor who donated a stem cell graft to a child with combined immunodeficiency.

The chain recombines TRBV9 with TRBJ2-7, with D possibly matching TRBD1 (5 bases). The V gene lost 0 bases and the J gene lost 2 bases, with 9 bases spanning the gap. Germline V gene sequence: CDR1 SGDLS, CDR2 YYNGEE. This CDR3 is 14 amino acids long. As DNA, the CDR3 is TGTGCCAGCAGCGTAGTGGACAATACCTACGAGCAGTACTTC. Protein product: CASSVVDNTYEQYF.

The sample holds a few counts of this clonotype. This chain joins TRBV27 and TRBJ1-1; TRBD1 is a possible D gene (6 bases). Germline assignment: CDR1 MNHEY and CDR2 SMNVEV (reference sequence). The CDR3 loop spans 14 amino acids. Between the trimmed V and J ends, which lost 5 bases and 5 bases, there was a span of 15 bases. The CDR3: CASSAYREVTEAFF. The CDR3 coding sequence is TGTGCCAGCAGTGCTTACAGGGAGGTGACTGAAGCTTTCTTT.

The rearrangement joins TRBV12-3 or TRBV12-4 to TRBJ1-2; the D gene is possibly TRBD1 (5 bases). The CDR3 is made up of 12 amino acids. Between the trimmed V and J ends, which lost 0 bases and 11 bases, there was a span of 10 bases. The CDR3, as DNA: TGTGCCAGCAGTTTAGCAGGCAGGGTTTACACCTTC. Protein product: CASSLAGRVYTF.

The chain uses TRBV4-3 and TRBJ1-5; D is undetermined. Germline CDR1 LGHNA, CDR2 YSLEER. This CDR3 is 13 amino acids long. The ends were cut back, 5 bases at V and 4 bases at J, with 9 bases in the middle. CDR3 coding DNA: TGCGCCAGCAGCGCCGGGGAGAATCAGCCCCAGCATTTT. Translating it yields CASSAGENQPQHF.

This clonotype was counted ten times or more. The CDR3 DNA reads TGTGCCAGCAGCTTTTGGGGTCTGGGTGGCGGGATTCTCACAGATGAGCAGTTCTTC. Its translation: CASSFWGLGGGILTDEQFF. The chain employs TRBV5-8 and TRBJ2-1; possible D gene TRBD2, 6 bases. The CDR3 contains 19 residues. Per germline, CDR1 SGHTS and CDR2 YDEGEE. Trimming removed 2 bases at V and 8 bases at J, with 29 bases between. Variable domain in full (rest from reference TRBV5-8 and TRBJ2-1): EAGVTQSPTHLIKTRGQQATLRCSPISGHTSVYWYQQALGLGLQFLLWYDEGEERNRGNFPPRFSGRQFPNYSSELNVNALELEDSALYLCASSFWGLGGGILTDEQFFGPGTRLTVL.

Concerning this clonotype itself: Since a much larger clone is just one base distant, this may be a read error. The rearrangement uses TRBV11-3 and TRBJ2-3, with 7 bases fitting TRBD1. The CDR3 contains 14 residues. V gave up 4 bases and J gave up 2 bases; unmatched junction bases: 3. Germline assignment: CDR1 SGHNT and CDR2 YENEEA. CDR3 DNA: TGTGCCAGCAGCTCGGGACAGATCACAGATACGCAGTATTTT. As protein: CASSSGQITDTQYF.